Described below is a single TCR beta chain sequence and its context. Its antigen is still unknown. This entry comes from a study of cytomegalovirus exposure and HLA in healthy donors. Findings and caveats of the study: The classifier, whose performance was assessed in both the original and validation cohorts, reportedly diagnosed cytomegalovirus status with high specificity and sensitivity. A previous analysis found most TCR beta V segments productive roughly 87% or roughly 30% of the time.

CDR3 length: 15 amino acids. Germline V gene lookup returns CDR1 SGDLS and CDR2 YYNGEE. Trimming pared 4 bases from V and 7 bases from J, leaving 15 bases between. The PCR contained 60 Vbeta and 13 Jbeta primers. Sequencing was performed with immunoSEQ multiplex PCR; in TCRdb, only in-frame clones are kept and a portion is missing. The data show over 150,000 clones, with 82% seen just once and roughly 0.098% held by the top ten. Material for sequencing was PBMCs. This clonotype was obtained from a boy younger than 10 in good health and CMV-seronegative. This chain joins TRBV9 and TRBJ1-6, with D uncertain. The CDR3 DNA sequence: TGTGCCAGCAGCCCCACTCAGGACTGGAATTCACCCCTCCACTTT. It codes for CASSPTQDWNSPLHF.